The sequence of this T cell receptor (beta chain) was determined in a study of shared clonotypes between healthy human individuals. Study conclusions and caveats: Several donors shared roughly 5% of their naive CD4 clonotypes.

The protocol was immunoSEQ multiplex PCR, while the TCRdb copy is restricted to in-frame clones and leaves out a portion. Here the sample spans approximately 1.5 million clones, 98% being singletons. Comments on this clone: Its specificity is unknown.

This CDR3 is 16 amino acids long. In germline, CDR1 is SGHDT, CDR2 YYEEEE. V was clipped by 4 bases and J by 6 bases; unmatched bases: 12. The sample was naive CD4+ T cells sorted from blood. As to subset: CD45RA+ positively selected. The chain recombines TRBV5-6 with TRBJ2-3, with 9 bases aligning to TRBD1. The sequence was obtained from a young man in good health. The CDR3 sequence: CASSVMTGQGSDTQYF. The CDR3 nucleotides read TGTGCCAGCAGCGTGATGACGGGACAGGGTAGCGATACGCAGTATTTT.